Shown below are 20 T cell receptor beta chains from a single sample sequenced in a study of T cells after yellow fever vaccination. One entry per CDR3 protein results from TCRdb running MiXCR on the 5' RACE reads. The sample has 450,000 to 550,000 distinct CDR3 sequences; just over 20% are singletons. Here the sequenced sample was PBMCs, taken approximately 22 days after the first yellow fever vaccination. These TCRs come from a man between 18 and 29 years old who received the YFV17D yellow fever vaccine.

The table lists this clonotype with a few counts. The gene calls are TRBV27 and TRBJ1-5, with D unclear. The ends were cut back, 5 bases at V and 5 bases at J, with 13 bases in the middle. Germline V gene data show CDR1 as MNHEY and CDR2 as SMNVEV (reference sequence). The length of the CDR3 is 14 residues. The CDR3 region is CASSQSGPHQPQHF. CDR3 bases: TGTGCCAGCAGTCAATCAGGCCCCCATCAGCCCCAGCATTTT.

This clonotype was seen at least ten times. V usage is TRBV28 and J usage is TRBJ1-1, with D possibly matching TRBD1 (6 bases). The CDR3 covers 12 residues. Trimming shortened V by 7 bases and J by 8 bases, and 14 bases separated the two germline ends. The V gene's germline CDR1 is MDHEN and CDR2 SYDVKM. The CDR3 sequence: CASISPGGEAFF. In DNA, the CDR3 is TGTGCCAGCATCTCACCGGGGGGCGAAGCTTTCTTT.

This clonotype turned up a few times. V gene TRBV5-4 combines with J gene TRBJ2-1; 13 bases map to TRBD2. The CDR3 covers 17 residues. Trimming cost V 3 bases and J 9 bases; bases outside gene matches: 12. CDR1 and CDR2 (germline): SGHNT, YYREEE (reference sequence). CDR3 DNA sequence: TGTGCCAGCAGCTCCGGGACTAGCGGGGAACGATCTGCTGAGCAGTTCTTC. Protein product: CASSSGTSGERSAEQFF. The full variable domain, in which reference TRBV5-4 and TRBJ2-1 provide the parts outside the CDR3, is ETGVTQSPTHLIKTRGQQVTLRCSSQSGHNTVSWYQQALGQGPQFIFQYYREEENGRGNFPPRFSGLQFPNYSSELNVNALELDDSALYLCASSSGTSGERSAEQFFGPGTRLTVL.

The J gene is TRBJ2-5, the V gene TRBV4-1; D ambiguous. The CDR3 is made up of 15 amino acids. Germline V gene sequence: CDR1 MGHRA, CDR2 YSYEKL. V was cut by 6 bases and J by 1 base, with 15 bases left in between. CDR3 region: CASSPISRRQETQYF. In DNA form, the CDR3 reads TGCGCCAGCAGTCCTATATCTAGACGCCAAGAGACCCAGTACTTC.

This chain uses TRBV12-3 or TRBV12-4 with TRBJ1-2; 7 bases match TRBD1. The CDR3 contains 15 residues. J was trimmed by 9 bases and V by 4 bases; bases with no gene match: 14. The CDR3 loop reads CASSWGRGRGLRYTF. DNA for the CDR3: TGTGCCAGCAGTTGGGGCAGGGGGAGGGGGCTGCGCTACACCTTC.

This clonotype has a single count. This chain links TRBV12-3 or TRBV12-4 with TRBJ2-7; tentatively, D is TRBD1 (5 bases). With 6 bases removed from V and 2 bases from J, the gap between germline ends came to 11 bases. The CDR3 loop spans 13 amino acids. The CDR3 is CASSLDNAYEQYV. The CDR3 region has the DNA TGTGCCAGCAGCCTGGACAATGCCTACGAGCAGTACGTC.

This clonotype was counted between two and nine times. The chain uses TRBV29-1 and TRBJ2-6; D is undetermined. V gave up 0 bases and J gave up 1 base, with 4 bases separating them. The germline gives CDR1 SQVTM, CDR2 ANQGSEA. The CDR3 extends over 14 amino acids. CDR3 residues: CSVEEDSGANVLTF. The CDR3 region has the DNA TGCAGCGTTGAAGAGGATTCTGGGGCCAACGTCCTGACTTTC.

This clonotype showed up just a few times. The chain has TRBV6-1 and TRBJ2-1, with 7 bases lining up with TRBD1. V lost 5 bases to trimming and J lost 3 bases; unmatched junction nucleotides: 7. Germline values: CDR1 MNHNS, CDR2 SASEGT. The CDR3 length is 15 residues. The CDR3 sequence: CASSPGGRGYNEQFF. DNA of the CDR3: TGTGCCAGCAGTCCAGGGGGACGGGGCTACAATGAGCAGTTCTTC.

The CDR3 bases are TGCAGTGCAAGACTAGCGGGGGCTCCGAGCACAGATACGCAGTATTTT. Its translation is CSARLAGAPSTDTQYF. The chain joins TRBV20-1 to TRBJ2-3; 12 bases are shared with TRBD2. Germline-derived CDR1 and CDR2 are DFQATT and SNEGSKA (reference sequence). The CDR3 is 16 amino acids. V shed 6 bases and J 0 bases; nucleotides not matched to a gene: 7.

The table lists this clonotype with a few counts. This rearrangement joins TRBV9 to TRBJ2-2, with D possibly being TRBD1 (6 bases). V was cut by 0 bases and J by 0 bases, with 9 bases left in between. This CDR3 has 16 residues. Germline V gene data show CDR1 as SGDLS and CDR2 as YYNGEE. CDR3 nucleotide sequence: TGTGCCAGCAGCGTAGGAGGGGACACGAACACCGGGGAGCTGTTTTTT. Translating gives CASSVGGDTNTGELFF.

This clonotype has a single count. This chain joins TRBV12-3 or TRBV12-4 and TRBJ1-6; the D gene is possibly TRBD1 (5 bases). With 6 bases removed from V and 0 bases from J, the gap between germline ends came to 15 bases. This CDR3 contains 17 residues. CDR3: CASSADSLFSYNSPLHF. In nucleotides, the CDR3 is TGTGCCAGCAGCGCCGACAGCTTATTCTCCTATAATTCACCCCTCCACTTT.

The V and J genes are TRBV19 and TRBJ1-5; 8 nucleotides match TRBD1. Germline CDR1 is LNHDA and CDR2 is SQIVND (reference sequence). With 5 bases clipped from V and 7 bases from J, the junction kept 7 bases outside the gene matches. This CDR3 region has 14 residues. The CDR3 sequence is CASSFTGGPQPQHF. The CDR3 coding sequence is TGTGCCAGTAGTTTTACAGGGGGGCCCCAGCCCCAGCATTTT.

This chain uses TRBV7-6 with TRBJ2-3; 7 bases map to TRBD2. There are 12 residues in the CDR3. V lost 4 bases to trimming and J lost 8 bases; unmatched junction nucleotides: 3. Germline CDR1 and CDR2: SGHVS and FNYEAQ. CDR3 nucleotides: TGTGCCAGCAGCTCCTGGGGGGGTACGCAGTATTTT. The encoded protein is CASSSWGGTQYF.

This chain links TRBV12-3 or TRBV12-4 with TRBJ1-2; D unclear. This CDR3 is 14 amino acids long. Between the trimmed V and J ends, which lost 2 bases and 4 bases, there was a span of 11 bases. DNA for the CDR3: TGTGCCAGCAGTTTACCCGGGAGGTTCTATGGCTACACCTTC. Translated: CASSLPGRFYGYTF.

CDR3 protein: CASRSPLRTYNSPLHF. The CDR3 nucleotides are TGTGCCAGCAGGTCCCCCTTAAGGACTTATAATTCACCCCTCCACTTT. The chain has TRBV27 and TRBJ1-6; D unclear. The CDR3 totals 16 residues. Deletions cut 6 bases from V and 4 bases from J, with 16 bases between. Germline-derived CDR1 and CDR2 are MNHEY and SMNVEV (reference sequence).

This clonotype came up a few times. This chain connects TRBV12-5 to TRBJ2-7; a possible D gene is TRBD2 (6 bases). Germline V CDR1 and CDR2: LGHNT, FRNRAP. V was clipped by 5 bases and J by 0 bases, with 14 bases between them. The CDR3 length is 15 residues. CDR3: CASGPGEVSSYEQYF. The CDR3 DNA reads TGTGCTAGTGGTCCCGGGGAGGTAAGCTCCTACGAGCAGTACTTC.

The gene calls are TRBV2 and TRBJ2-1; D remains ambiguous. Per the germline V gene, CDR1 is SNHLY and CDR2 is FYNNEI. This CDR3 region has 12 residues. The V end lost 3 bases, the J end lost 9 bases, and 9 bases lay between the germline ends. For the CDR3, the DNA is TGTGCCAGCAGTGAGACGATGGGTGAGCAGTTCTTC. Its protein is CASSETMGEQFF.

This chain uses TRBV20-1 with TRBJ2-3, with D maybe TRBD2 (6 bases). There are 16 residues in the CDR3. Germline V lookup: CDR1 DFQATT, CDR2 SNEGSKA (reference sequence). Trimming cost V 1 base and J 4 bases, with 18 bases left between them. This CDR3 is CSARAIWGGFADTQYF. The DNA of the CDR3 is TGCAGTGCTAGAGCGATCTGGGGAGGATTCGCAGATACGCAGTATTTT.

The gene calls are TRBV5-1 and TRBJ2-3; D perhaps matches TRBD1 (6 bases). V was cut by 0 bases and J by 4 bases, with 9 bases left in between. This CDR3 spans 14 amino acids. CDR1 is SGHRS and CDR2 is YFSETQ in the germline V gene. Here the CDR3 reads CASSLDAGADTQYF. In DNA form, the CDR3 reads TGCGCCAGCAGCTTGGATGCAGGGGCAGATACGCAGTATTTT.

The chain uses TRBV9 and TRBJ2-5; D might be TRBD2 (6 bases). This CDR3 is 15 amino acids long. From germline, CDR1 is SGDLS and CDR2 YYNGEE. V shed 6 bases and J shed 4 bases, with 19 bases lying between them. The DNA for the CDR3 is TGTGCCAGCACGACCCCCCGGAGGGAAGTAGAGACCCAGTACTTC. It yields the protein CASTTPRREVETQYF.